Below, 9 T cell receptor beta chains from the same sample are listed, as sequenced in a study of Graves' ophthalmopathy and Graves' hyperthyroidism. Amplifying from RNA transcripts, the study obtained TCR beta CDR3 regions. The first-round RT-PCR employed HTBI primers together with the Qiagen OneStep RT-PCR kit. A multiplex PCR was then performed as the second round. Each CDR3 protein gets one entry after TCRdb re-called the multiplex PCR reads with MiXCR. The repertoire has roughly 1.1 million distinct CDR3 sequences, 35% to 45% of them found once; the top ten carry over 8.5%. Sample: peripheral blood or thyroid tissue (not recorded which). Every receptor here comes from an adult man with Graves' hyperthyroidism.

V and J are TRBV7-9 and TRBJ2-7, with D perhaps assigned TRBD1 or TRBD2 (5 bases each). V was cut by 6 bases and J by 6 bases, with 12 bases left in between. CDR1 SEHNR and CDR2 FQNEAQ come from the germline V gene (reference sequence). The CDR3 covers 12 residues. The CDR3 DNA reads as TGTGCCAGCAGTCTGGGGGAGATCGAGCAGTACTTC. This translates into CASSLGEIEQYF.

The CDR3 loop reads CASSLLGGAVTEAFF. CDR3 DNA sequence: TGTGCCAGCAGCTTACTCGGGGGCGCCGTCACTGAAGCTTTCTTT. J is TRBJ1-1 and V is TRBV7-9; D may be TRBD1 (6 bases). Trimming removed 2 bases from V and 4 bases from J, with 14 bases in between. Looked up from germline, CDR1 is SEHNR and CDR2 is FQNEAQ (reference sequence). CDR3 length: 15 amino acids.

The CDR3 DNA reads TGTGCCAGCAGTTATAGCGGGAGATTGTACACCGGGGAGCTGTTTTTT. This codes for CASSYSGRLYTGELFF. This chain uses TRBV12-3 or TRBV12-4 with TRBJ2-2; 9 nucleotides agree with TRBD2. The V and J ends lost 4 bases and 3 bases, in that order; junction bases with no gene match: 6. The CDR3 runs to 16 residues.

This clonotype was seen a few times. The chain carries TRBV4-3 and TRBJ1-4; D is undetermined. The CDR3 contains 14 residues. Germline-derived CDR1 and CDR2 are LGHNA and YSLEER. V was pared by 5 bases and J by 3 bases, with 10 bases between. The CDR3 loop is CASSEGVANEKLFF. CDR3 nucleotide sequence: TGCGCCAGCAGCGAGGGTGTTGCTAATGAAAAACTGTTTTTT.

With respect to this clonotype: This may come from a read error, since a much larger clone is one base off. A read error is likely, as this CDR3 ends without the conserved phenylalanine or tryptophan. This chain connects TRBV12-3 or TRBV12-4 to TRBJ1-2; D unresolved. Trimming cost V 6 bases and J 8 bases, with 10 bases left between them. This CDR3 contains 11 residues. The chain's CDR3 is CASRSKRGYTL. The CDR3 region has the DNA TGTGCCAGCAGATCCAAACGAGGCTACACCCTC.

This clonotype was counted only a few times. The chain has TRBV4-3 and TRBJ2-2; D possibly matches TRBD1 or TRBD2 (5 bases each). Germline values: CDR1 LGHNA, CDR2 YSLEER. There are 16 residues in the CDR3. V was trimmed by 0 bases and J by 8 bases, leaving 16 bases between them. The CDR3 region is CASSQDLGTRRGELFF. Written as DNA, the CDR3 is TGCGCCAGCAGCCAAGATCTGGGGACCCGGCGGGGGGAGCTGTTTTTT.

This clonotype occurred once. DNA for the CDR3: TGTGCCAGCACCGGGCGGGGTGTAGATACGCAGTATTTT. Protein sequence: CASTGRGVDTQYF. V gene TRBV2 combines with J gene TRBJ2-3, with a possible D match to TRBD2 (6 bases). CDR3 length: 13 amino acids. The V end lost 7 bases, the J end lost 5 bases, and 13 bases lay between the germline ends. From germline, CDR1 is SNHLY and CDR2 FYNNEI. The complete variable domain, with remaining parts taken from reference TRBV2 and TRBJ2-3, reads EPEVTQTPSHQVTQMGQEVILRCVPISNHLYFYWYRQILGQKVEFLVSFYNNEISEKSEIFDDQFSVERPDGSNFTLKIRSTKLEDSAMYFCASTGRGVDTQYFGPGTRLTVL.

This clonotype was recorded at least ten times. This rearrangement joins TRBV5-6 to TRBJ2-7; D is perhaps TRBD1 or TRBD2 (5 bases each). V lost 0 bases and J lost 3, with 10 bases in between. Germline V lookup: CDR1 SGHDT, CDR2 YYEEEE. The length of the CDR3 is 14 residues. Written as DNA, the CDR3 is TGTGCCAGCAGCTTGGGTGGGGACCTCTACGAGCAGTACTTC. This sequence encodes CASSLGGDLYEQYF.

In the case of this clonotype: This clone may be a read error of a much larger clone one base away. The J gene is TRBJ2-7, the V gene TRBV7-9, with D perhaps matching TRBD2 (6 bases). The length of the CDR3 is 15 residues. The germline V gene has CDR1 SEHNR and CDR2 FQNEAQ (reference sequence). CDR3 sequence (DNA): TGTGCCCGCAGCCCCCAGAATATAGGAGGGGACGAGCAGTACTTC. This gives the protein CARSPQNIGGDEQYF. Together with reference TRBV7-9 and TRBJ2-7, the CDR3 gives the full variable domain: DTGVSQNPRHKITKRGQNVTFRCDPISEHNRLYWYRQTLGQGPEFLTYFQNEAQLEKSRLLSDRFSAERPKGSFSTLEIQRTEQGDSAMYLCARSPQNIGGDEQYFGPGTRLTVT.